Presented here are 12 T cell receptor beta chains from one specimen sequenced in a study of control samples from healthy donors and cancer patients. Clones were read by immunoSEQ multiplex PCR, and TCRdb kept only the in-frame ones, dropping some. In the table there are about 130,000 clones, roughly 90% of which are singletons. The specimen sequenced was blood. These receptor sequences come from a man aged 40-49 years in good health.

The chain couples TRBV11-3 to TRBJ1-5, with D possibly matching TRBD1 (5 bases). Germline assignment: CDR1 SGHNT and CDR2 YENEEA. V lost 5 bases, J lost 6 bases, and 14 bases lay in between. CDR3 size: 14 residues. The CDR3 DNA reads TGTGCCAGCAGCGCCCGCAGGGTCGGTCAGCCCCAGCATTTT. Its protein is CASSARRVGQPQHF.

This chain links TRBV30 with TRBJ2-1, with 8 bases that match TRBD2. The CDR3 consists of 12 residues. V lost 7 bases to trimming and J lost 4 bases; unmatched junction nucleotides: 3. In germline, CDR1 is GTSNPN, CDR2 SVGIG (reference sequence). CDR3 loop: CASSGGYNEQFF. CDR3 DNA: TGTGCCTCTTCGGGGGGGTACAATGAGCAGTTCTTC.

The chain carries TRBV5-1 and TRBJ2-1; 8 bases are a match to TRBD1. V lost 1 base and J lost 8; bases outside the gene matches: 11. CDR3 length: 16 residues. Germline V gives CDR1 SGHRS, CDR2 YFSETQ. CDR3 residues: CASSLYRTGRSDEQFF. For the CDR3, the DNA is TGCGCCAGCAGCTTGTATAGGACAGGGAGGAGTGATGAGCAGTTCTTC.

Written as DNA, the CDR3 is TGTGCCAGCAGCGTAGACCGGGAGACGGGCGAGCAGTACTTC. Its translation is CASSVDRETGEQYF. The chain has TRBV9 and TRBJ2-7; TRBD2 is a possible D gene (6 bases). The CDR3 has 14 residues. The V gene lost 0 bases and the J gene lost 6 bases, with 13 bases spanning the gap. Germline V gene lookup returns CDR1 SGDLS and CDR2 YYNGEE. Full variable domain (outside the CDR3, taken from reference TRBV9 and TRBJ2-7): DSGVTQTPKHLITATGQRVTLRCSPRSGDLSVYWYQQSLDQGLQFLIQYYNGEERAKGNILERFSAQQFPDLHSELNLSSLELGDSALYFCASSVDRETGEQYFGPGTRLTVT.

As regards this clone: Other DNA sequences of this sample code for an identical CDR3. This chain links TRBV7-2 with TRBJ2-7; D uncertain. V lost 1 base and J lost 0, with 7 bases in between. Germline V gene lookup returns CDR1 SGHTA and CDR2 FQGNSA. This CDR3 contains 14 residues. CDR3 in amino acids: CASSLGPTSYEQYF. Written as DNA, the CDR3 is TGTGCCAGCAGCTTAGGGCCCACCTCCTACGAGCAGTACTTC.

The chain couples TRBV5-1 to TRBJ1-2; 9 bases are shared with TRBD1. The V gene's germline CDR1 is SGHRS and CDR2 YFSETQ. J lost 6 bases, V lost 4 bases, and 7 bases had no gene match. The CDR3 has 14 amino acids. The CDR3 protein is CASSRGQGRDGYTF. CDR3 DNA sequence: TGCGCCAGCAGCCGGGGACAGGGTAGGGATGGCTACACCTTC.

The genes are TRBV5-4 and TRBJ2-2, with D tentatively TRBD1 (5 bases). The length of the CDR3 is 14 residues. Germline loops: CDR1 SGHNT, CDR2 YYREEE (reference sequence). The V gene lost 0 bases and the J gene lost 5 bases, with 8 bases spanning the gap. In DNA, the CDR3 is TGTGCCAGCAGCTTGGTAGCAGGGACCGGGGAGCTGTTTTTT. Translation: CASSLVAGTGELFF.

V and J are TRBV7-9 and TRBJ1-2, with 7 bases aligning to TRBD1. From germline, CDR1 is SEHNR and CDR2 FQNEAQ (reference sequence). J gave up 3 bases and V 4 bases, and 17 bases lay outside the gene matches. The CDR3 is 18 residues long. For the CDR3, the DNA is TGTGCCAGCAGCTACCGACAGGGTTCCTCCCCCATCCACTATGGCTACACCTTC. It yields the protein CASSYRQGSSPIHYGYTF.

The chain couples TRBV5-1 to TRBJ2-1, with D uncertain. The CDR3 is 11 amino acids. Germline V gene sequence: CDR1 SGHRS, CDR2 YFSETQ. The germline V and J ends were trimmed by 4 bases and 8 bases, with 7 bases remaining between them. CDR3 coding DNA: TGCGCCAGCAGCGTTAACCATGAGCAGTTCTTC. Amino acids: CASSVNHEQFF. Based on the CDR3 plus reference TRBV5-1 and TRBJ2-1, the full variable domain is KAGVTQTPRYLIKTRGQQVTLSCSPISGHRSVSWYQQTPGQGLQFLFEYFSETQRNKGNFPGRFSGRQFSNSRSEMNVSTLELGDSALYLCASSVNHEQFFGPGTRLTVL.

This rearrangement joins TRBV5-6 to TRBJ2-7; TRBD1 matches 11 bases. The J segment lost 4 bases and the V segment lost 4 bases, leaving 10 bases of the junction unmatched. Germline CDR1 and CDR2: SGHDT and YYEEEE. The CDR3 extends over 16 amino acids. The CDR3 DNA is TGTGCCAGCAGCCAAGGACAGGGGGCGAGGGCTTACGAGCAGTACTTC. It codes for CASSQGQGARAYEQYF.

The rearrangement joins TRBV5-1 to TRBJ1-1; 7 bases are shared with TRBD1. With V trimmed by 3 bases and J by 2 bases, 1 base remained unmatched. The germline CDR1 and CDR2 sequences are SGHRS and YFSETQ. The CDR3 has 13 amino acids. CDR3 DNA: TGCGCCAGCAGCTACAGGGGTAACACTGAAGCTTTCTTT. It is translated as CASSYRGNTEAFF.

V gene TRBV11-2 combines with J gene TRBJ2-7; a weak D match, TRBD2 (5 bases). Looked up from germline, CDR1 is SGHAT and CDR2 is FQNNGV. Between the trimmed V and J ends, which lost 4 bases and 2 bases, there was a span of 12 bases. The CDR3 loop spans 14 amino acids. The CDR3 coding sequence is TGTGCCAGCAGCTACCGAGGGATACCCTACGAGCAGTACTTC. It translates to CASSYRGIPYEQYF.